In this sample, the clone carrying this TCR beta chain turned up many times. V gave up 9 bases and J gave up 7 bases; unmatched junction bases: 14. Germline CDR1 KGHDR, CDR2 SFDVKD. This CDR3 spans 15 amino acids. TCRdb ran MiXCR on the 5' RACE reads and lists one entry per CDR3 protein. The data contain around 40,000 distinct CDR3 sequences, around 4.5% of them singletons. This specimen comes from a study of T cells of healthy individuals. The J gene is TRBJ2-1, the V gene TRBV24-1; 7 nucleotides match TRBD1. The clonotype originates from a human donor in good health. Written as DNA, the CDR3 is TGTGCCACCTCTACAGGGACAGTAAGGGATAATGAGCAGTTCTTC. As protein: CATSTGTVRDNEQFF.